This TCR beta chain was captured by sequencing in a study of blood T cell repertoires in COVID-19. The protocol was immunoSEQ multiplex PCR, while the TCRdb copy is restricted to in-frame clones and leaves out a portion. This table has 130,000 to 150,000 clones, approximately 89% appearing once. Trimming at V came to 6 bases and at J to 7 bases, leaving 3 bases not matched to a gene. This CDR3 has 12 residues. Germline V gives CDR1 SQVTM, CDR2 ANQGSEA. The rearrangement joins TRBV29-1 to TRBJ2-1, with 10 bases fitting TRBD1. What was sequenced was peripheral blood. This clonotype was obtained from a human donor in a cohort sampled during active COVID-19. CDR3 DNA sequence: TGCAGCGTCCGACAGGGGGCTAATGAGCAGTTCTTC. It specifies CSVRQGANEQFF.